Below, one T cell receptor (beta chain) is given with its context. The CDR3 is made up of 17 amino acids. J was trimmed by 2 bases and V by 6 bases; bases with no gene match: 8. Germline CDR1 LNHDA, CDR2 SQIVND (reference sequence). Participants were aged roughly 18 to 95 years, lived in about 26 US areas, and enrolled virtually. Assignments of participants to cohorts depended upon their own reported clinical history. The sample originates from a study of blood T cell repertoires in COVID-19. The method was immunoSEQ multiplex PCR; TCRdb's version includes in-frame clones alone and lacks a portion of them. Of 200,000 to 250,000 clones listed, 84% are singletons.

The clonotype originates from a woman in her forties who had recovered from COVID-19. This chain joins TRBV19 and TRBJ2-2; 11 nucleotides align to TRBD2. The sequenced material came from PBMCs or T cells enriched from blood (not recorded which). CDR3 nucleotides: TGTGCCAGTAGCTATCTGGGACTAGCGGACAACACCGGGGAGCTGTTTTTT. Translation: CASSYLGLADNTGELFF.